A single sample gave rise to the 23 T cell receptor beta chains below, sequenced in a study (dated by TCRdb to between 2014 and 2017). The receptor library was made with 5' RACE. Instrument used: Illumina MiSeq. Starting from the raw public reads, TCRdb applied fastp trimming at Q25, assembled clones with MiXCR and retained in-frame beta chains. Rows are combined by CDR3 protein, so each entry shows the most common genes and DNA. For this sample the table gives 55,000 to 80,000 distinct CDR3 sequences, of which about 20% were detected only once. 2.9% of the sample goes to the ten largest clones. Source material: memory CD4+ T cells sorted from a lymph node. Read against the paper, the sample's cell subset or site label means: memory CD4+ T cells, CD4+CD45RO+CD25-. The receptors stem from a female donor with breast cancer.

This clonotype has more than one count but fewer than ten. The chain is built from TRBV7-2 and TRBJ1-6; D unclear. This CDR3 is 13 amino acids long. Trimming took off 0 bases at V and 8 bases at J, with 5 bases between the two ends. Germline loops: CDR1 SGHTA, CDR2 FQGNSA. CDR3 protein: CASSLALDSPLHF. CDR3 nucleotide sequence: TGTGCCAGCAGCTTAGCGCTGGATTCACCCCTCCACTTT.

There are a few counts of this clonotype. The chain uses TRBV3-1 and TRBJ2-3; 8 bases are shared with TRBD1. Germline assignment: CDR1 LGHDT and CDR2 YNNKEL (reference sequence). The V and J ends lost 7 bases and 2 bases, in that order; junction bases with no gene match: 2. The CDR3 has 13 residues. Here the CDR3 reads CASKGQVTDTQYF. The CDR3 DNA sequence: TGTGCCAGCAAGGGACAGGTCACAGATACGCAGTATTTT.

A remark on this clonotype: Relative to the germline gene, one junction end is altered; a read error may explain this. This chain joins TRBV20-1 and TRBJ1-4, with D tentatively TRBD1 (5 bases). Looked up from germline, CDR1 is DFQATT and CDR2 is SNEGSKA (reference sequence). This CDR3 region has 12 residues. CDR3 sequence: CSASRVGEKLLF. The CDR3 region has the DNA TGCAGTGCTAGCAGGGTGGGCGAAAAACTGCTTTTT.

This clonotype was found many times. This chain connects TRBV20-1 to TRBJ1-2; 8 positions agree with TRBD1. Germline CDR1 and CDR2: DFQATT and SNEGSKA (reference sequence). Trimming at V came to 8 bases and at J to 3 bases, leaving 8 bases not matched to a gene. The CDR3 sequence is 13 residues long. For the CDR3, the DNA is TGCAGTCCCCGAGGACAGGGTGACTATGGCTACACCTTC. This sequence encodes CSPRGQGDYGYTF.

This clonotype has just a few counts. The DNA of the CDR3 is TGCGCCAGCAGCCGAATGGTTCAGGGAGGAGAGACCCAGTACTTC. This codes for CASSRMVQGGETQYF. V and J are TRBV5-1 and TRBJ2-5; D perhaps matches TRBD2 (6 bases). The CDR3 length is 15 residues. CDR1 and CDR2 from the germline V gene are SGHRS and YFSETQ. Between the trimmed V and J ends, which lost 4 bases and 4 bases, there was a span of 17 bases.

The gene calls are TRBV27 and TRBJ2-2; 8 bases map to TRBD2. This CDR3 is 15 amino acids long. Germline CDR1 reads MNHEY; CDR2 reads SMNVEV (reference sequence). The ends lost 3 bases at V and 6 bases at J; junction bases unmatched: 6. The CDR3 region is CASSFSAGAPGELFF. In DNA form, the CDR3 reads TGTGCCAGCAGTTTCTCAGCGGGAGCGCCCGGGGAGCTGTTTTTT.

The genes are TRBV20-1 and TRBJ1-1, with 10 bases fitting TRBD1. CDR3 length: 12 amino acids. Germline trimming cut 2 bases from V and 10 bases from J; bases unmatched to any gene: 4. Per germline, CDR1 DFQATT and CDR2 SNEGSKA (reference sequence). CDR3 amino acids: CSARPDRGRAFF. DNA for the CDR3: TGCAGTGCTAGACCCGACAGGGGGCGAGCTTTCTTT.

This clonotype came up many times. J is TRBJ2-7 and V is TRBV7-2, with 9 bases aligning to TRBD2. This CDR3 contains 16 residues. After removal of 4 bases from V and 0 bases from J, the junction contained 7 bases not matched to a gene. Looked up from germline, CDR1 is SGHTA and CDR2 is FQGNSA. The CDR3 here is CASSSQRGVTSYEQYF. The CDR3 coding sequence is TGTGCCAGCAGCTCCCAGCGGGGGGTGACCTCCTACGAGCAGTACTTC.

This clonotype has more than one count but fewer than ten. The genes are TRBV28 and TRBJ1-2, with TRBD1 matching over 7 bases. Germline V gives CDR1 MDHEN, CDR2 SYDVKM. There are 15 residues in the CDR3. The J segment lost 3 bases and the V segment lost 6 bases, leaving 10 bases of the junction unmatched. CDR3 sequence (DNA): TGTGCCAGCAGCCTATTTGACAGGGTCGACTATGGCTACACCTTC. This encodes CASSLFDRVDYGYTF.

In this sample, this clonotype turned up a few times. The rearrangement joins TRBV5-1 to TRBJ1-2; weak D call: TRBD1 (6 bases). Per the germline V gene, CDR1 is SGHRS and CDR2 is YFSETQ. This CDR3 spans 18 amino acids. V dropped 0 bases and J dropped 7 bases, with 25 bases sitting between them. The CDR3 coding sequence is TGCGCCAGCAGCTTGGAGACCTTGGACAGCTCCCGAGGGGCTGGCTACACCTTC. Amino acid sequence: CASSLETLDSSRGAGYTF.

The V and J genes are TRBV5-1 and TRBJ2-7; D is ambiguous. The ends were cut back, 3 bases at V and 1 base at J, with 5 bases in the middle. The germline V gene encodes CDR1 SGHRS and CDR2 YFSETQ. This CDR3 is 12 amino acids long. The CDR3 spells CASSSGSYEQYF. In nucleotides, the CDR3 is TGCGCCAGCAGCTCAGGATCCTACGAGCAGTACTTC.

This clonotype was counted between two and nine times. J is TRBJ2-3 and V is TRBV28; TRBD2 agrees at 7 bases. The CDR3 is 16 residues long. The V and J ends lost 6 bases and 2 bases, in that order; junction bases with no gene match: 11. Germline V lookup: CDR1 MDHEN, CDR2 SYDVKM. The CDR3 bases are TGTGCCAGCAGGGGTTCAAGCGGGGAGGTCACAGATACGCAGTATTTT. Translation gives CASRGSSGEVTDTQYF.

Comment on this clonotype: One end of the junction is discordant with germline, which a read error may explain. CDR3 loop: CASSLAGDSYNEQSF. The CDR3 coding sequence is TGTGCCAGCAGCTTAGCGGGCGACTCCTACAATGAGCAGTCCTTC. The rearrangement uses TRBV7-3 and TRBJ2-1; D might be TRBD2 (5 bases). This CDR3 comprises 15 residues. Germline CDR1 SGHTA, CDR2 FQGTGA. Filled out from reference TRBV7-3 and TRBJ2-1, the complete variable domain reads GAGVSQTPSNKVTEKGKYVELRCDPISGHTALYWYRQSLGQGPEFLIYFQGTGAADDSGLPNDRFFAVRPEGSVSTLKIQRTERGDSAVYLCASSLAGDSYNEQSFGPGTRLTVL.

This clonotype showed up just a few times. V and J are TRBV28 and TRBJ1-2, with D uncertain. Trimming took off 6 bases at V and 1 base at J, with 18 bases between the two ends. From germline, CDR1 is MDHEN and CDR2 SYDVKM. This CDR3 is 16 amino acids long. The CDR3 DNA sequence: TGTGCCAGCAGGGATTGGGAAGTGCCCCATAACTATGGCTACACCTTC. Residues: CASRDWEVPHNYGYTF.

There are many counts of this clonotype. This sequence joins TRBV29-1 and TRBJ2-1, with a possible D match to TRBD1 (6 bases). The CDR3 sequence is 15 residues long. CDR1 SQVTM and CDR2 ANQGSEA come from the germline V gene. V was clipped by 0 bases and J by 0 bases, with 9 bases between them. CDR3 sequence reads: CSVEDRQVSYNEQFF. The CDR3 coding sequence is TGCAGCGTTGAAGATCGACAGGTCTCCTACAATGAGCAGTTCTTC.

V and J are TRBV5-1 and TRBJ2-2; D ambiguous. The CDR3 has 13 amino acids. Germline V gene sequence: CDR1 SGHRS, CDR2 YFSETQ. V was cut by 4 bases and J by 5 bases, with 9 bases left in between. The CDR3 protein is CASSETWTGELFF. The CDR3, as DNA: TGCGCCAGCAGCGAAACATGGACCGGGGAGCTGTTTTTT. The full variable domain, its missing parts supplied by reference TRBV5-1 and TRBJ2-2, is KAGVTQTPRYLIKTRGQQVTLSCSPISGHRSVSWYQQTPGQGLQFLFEYFSETQRNKGNFPGRFSGRQFSNSRSEMNVSTLELGDSALYLCASSETWTGELFFGEGSRLTVL.

A word on this clonotype: Being one base from a much bigger clone, this may be a read error. The rearrangement links TRBV5-1 to TRBJ2-2; TRBD1 might be the D (6 bases). CDR3 length: 15 residues. Germline V gene lookup returns CDR1 SGHRS and CDR2 YFSETQ. The CDR3 here is CASSLTGPNTVELFF. The CDR3 nucleotides read TGCGCCAGCAGCCTCACAGGGCCGAACACCGTGGAGCTGTTTTTT.

This clonotype was picked up many times. The rearrangement joins TRBV15 to TRBJ2-1, with D maybe TRBD1 (9 bases). In germline, CDR1 is LNHNV, CDR2 YYDKDF (reference sequence). This CDR3 spans 15 amino acids. The V end was cut by 3 bases, the J end by 8 bases, with 17 bases between. CDR3 amino acids: CATSSRGGQGDEQFF. The DNA of the CDR3 is TGTGCCACCAGCAGCCGGGGGGGACAGGGCGATGAGCAGTTCTTC.

This sequence joins TRBV6-5 and TRBJ1-4; D is unclear. The V end lost 6 bases, the J end lost 8 bases, and 16 bases lay between the germline ends. CDR3 length: 14 residues. Germline V gives CDR1 MNHEY, CDR2 SVGAGI. CDR3 coding DNA: TGTGCCAGCAGAGCCGAAGATGGATTAGAAAAACTGTTTTTT. Encoded protein: CASRAEDGLEKLFF.

The V call is TRBV6-2 or TRBV6-3, the J call TRBJ1-5; D unresolved. The CDR3 runs to 15 residues. Germline CDR1 reads MNHEY; CDR2 reads SVGEGT. Trimming took 7 bases from V and 4 from J, leaving 17 bases between them. The CDR3 DNA sequence: TGTGCCAGCACCTCCCGACCTGGGGAAAATCAGCCCCAGCATTTT. This encodes CASTSRPGENQPQHF.

This clonotype appeared a few times. The V call is TRBV5-1, the J call TRBJ1-5; TRBD1 agrees at 7 bases. V trimming: 0 bases; J trimming: 3 bases; junction bases outside the gene matches: 3. CDR1 SGHRS and CDR2 YFSETQ come from the germline V gene. This CDR3 has 15 residues. The CDR3 loop reads CASSLEGAPNQPQHF. In DNA form, the CDR3 reads TGCGCCAGCAGCTTGGAGGGGGCGCCCAATCAGCCCCAGCATTTT.

The rearrangement uses TRBV7-3 and TRBJ2-3; either TRBD1 or TRBD2 may supply D (6 bases each). The V gene's germline CDR1 is SGHTA and CDR2 FQGTGA. V lost 5 bases and J lost 11, with 17 bases in between. The CDR3 spans 13 residues. The DNA for the CDR3 is TGTGCCAGCAGCCCCCCTGGGGGCGGGAAGCAGTATTTT. Amino acid sequence: CASSPPGGGKQYF.

The chain couples TRBV5-4 to TRBJ2-1; tentatively, D is TRBD1 (6 bases). CDR1 and CDR2 (germline): SGHNT, YYREEE (reference sequence). V was cut by 2 bases and J by 0 bases, with 12 bases left in between. This CDR3 comprises 16 residues. The CDR3 region is CASSLLTGSSYNEQFF. The CDR3 nucleotides read TGTGCCAGCAGCTTATTAACAGGGAGCTCCTACAATGAGCAGTTCTTC.